The clone carrying this T cell receptor (beta chain) occurred many times. Its specificity is unknown. The CDR3 extends 3 residues past the end of the read, so its final part is completed from the germline J gene. The length of the CDR3 is 14 residues. J lost 1 base, V lost 7 bases, and 7 bases had no gene match. This entry is derived from a study of T cell clonality in common variable immunodeficiency. Points from the study as a whole: In common variable immunodeficiency, TCR beta chains reportedly carried fewer deletions and N-nucleotide insertions.

Sequenced by immunoSEQ multiplex PCR; TCRdb stores in-frame clones only, minus some. The table lists about 52,000 clones, with no singletons. V and J are TRBV12-3 or TRBV12-4 and TRBJ2-7; 7 bases fit TRBD1. Sequenced sample: peripheral blood mononuclear cells. The TCR was taken from a person aged 18 to 70 in good health. The part of the CDR3 DNA that was read is TGTGCCAGCACCCCCGGGACAGTTTCCTACGAG. It specifies CASTPGTVSYE. The CDR3 in full is CASTPGTVSYEQYF.